Listed here are 6 T cell receptor beta chains from one sample, sequenced in a study of OX40 agonist ivuxolimab in advanced cancers. The data were produced by immunoSEQ multiplex PCR, yet TCRdb's version contains in-frame clones alone and is incomplete. The sample records some 86,000 clones, around 92% being singletons. This material consisted of CD4+ or CD8+ T cells sorted from blood, taken in a trial of the OX40 agonist ivuxolimab. These receptors came from an adult with an advanced solid tumor such as melanoma, head and neck, liver or kidney cancer.

V gene TRBV18 combines with J gene TRBJ2-7; the D gene is possibly TRBD2 (6 bases). Germline V gene lookup returns CDR1 KGHSH and CDR2 LQKENI. Trimming removed 3 bases at V and 0 bases at J, with 12 bases between. This CDR3 is 15 amino acids long. The CDR3 region has the DNA TGTGCCAGCTCACCCGACGGGAGCCGCTCCTACGAGCAGTACTTC. Residues: CASSPDGSRSYEQYF.

This clone came up once. J is TRBJ2-2 and V is TRBV7-2, with 7 bases lining up with TRBD1. V was pared by 7 bases and J by 1 base, with 18 bases of the junction left unmatched. The germline V gene has CDR1 SGHTA and CDR2 FQGNSA. This CDR3 is 19 amino acids long. CDR3 region: CASTALRGSGSLNTGELFF. The CDR3 bases are TGTGCCAGCACAGCTCTCAGGGGGTCAGGCTCCCTGAACACCGGGGAGCTGTTTTTT.

The J gene is TRBJ2-3, the V gene TRBV5-1; TRBD2 matches at 14 bases. Trimming took 2 bases from V and 0 from J; bases not matched to a gene: 5. CDR1 and CDR2 (germline): SGHRS, YFSETQ. The CDR3 spans 18 residues. CDR3 protein: CASSLGTSGRESTDTQYF. The CDR3 nucleotides are TGCGCCAGCAGCTTAGGGACTAGCGGGAGAGAGAGCACAGATACGCAGTATTTT.

This clone came up a few times. The V gene is TRBV28, the J gene TRBJ2-7; TRBD2 matches 8 bases. The V segment lost 3 bases and the J segment 4 bases; nucleotides outside the gene matches: 11. Germline V gene data show CDR1 as MDHEN and CDR2 as SYDVKM. The CDR3 is 16 amino acids. The CDR3 DNA is TGTGCCAGCAGTTTGGAGTCCCAGCGGGAGCGGTACGAGCAGTACTTC. Residues: CASSLESQRERYEQYF.

This rearrangement joins TRBV10-1 to TRBJ2-7, with D tentatively TRBD2 (6 bases). This CDR3 has 13 amino acids. Germline loops: CDR1 WNHNN, CDR2 SYGVQD (reference sequence). Trimming shortened V by 2 bases and J by 4 bases, and 9 bases separated the two germline ends. The CDR3 nucleotides are TGCGCCAGCAGTGAGACGGGGGTATACGAGCAGTACTTC. This sequence encodes CASSETGVYEQYF.

The chain has TRBV6-6 and TRBJ2-1; D is perhaps TRBD2 (6 bases). This CDR3 has 14 residues. V was shortened by 6 bases and J by 0 bases, with 9 bases between the two germline ends. Germline CDR1 reads MNHNY; CDR2 reads SVGAGI (reference sequence). The CDR3 loop is CASSLATSYNEQFF. The CDR3, as DNA: TGTGCCAGCAGCCTAGCGACCTCCTACAATGAGCAGTTCTTC.